Listed below are T cell receptor beta chains from one sample, sequenced in a study of CD8 T cells in ankylosing spondylitis. TCRdb fed the 5' RACE reads into MiXCR, producing one record per CDR3 protein. Found here are some 200,000 distinct CDR3 sequences, about 26% of them singletons; the top ten hold 5% to 7.5%. Sequencing was done on a sample of blood, either unsorted or a sorted T cell fraction (not recorded which). The origin of the receptors is a male donor with ankylosing spondylitis or in good health (not recorded which). Each CDR3 is given with its conserved first and last residue. A D gene is named only where the DNA matches it firmly. Not every row has a clone size; where given, it reads once, few, many or a size class.

d_call	clone_size	j_call	v_call	cdr3_nt	cdr3_aa
.	many	TRBJ2-3	TRBV2	TGTGCCAGCAGTGTCGGCCTGACAGATACGCAGTATTTT	CASSVGLTDTQYF
.	many	TRBJ2-2	TRBV5-5	TGTGCCAGCAATCGGGGTACGGGCCTGAACACCGGGGAGCTGTTTTTT	CASNRGTGLNTGELFF
TRBD1	few	TRBJ2-7	TRBV27	TGTGCCAGCAGTTTAAAACCCGGGACAGGGAGGGGCGAGCAGTACTTC	CASSLKPGTGRGEQYF
.	many	TRBJ1-2	TRBV15	TGTGCCACCAGCAGAGATTTCAGGGCCCCGAATGGCTACACCTTC	CATSRDFRAPNGYTF
TRBD2	many	TRBJ2-7	TRBV9	TGTGCCAGCAGGCGACAGCGGGAGAGGGAGCAGTACTTC	CASRRQREREQYF
.	many	TRBJ1-2	TRBV20-1	TGCAGTGCTAGAGATCGCGAAGGGGGTAACTATGGCTACACCTTC	CSARDREGGNYGYTF
TRBD1	many	TRBJ2-1	TRBV29-1	TGCAGCGTTGAGGGACAGGGGTCCTACAATGAGCAGTTCTTC	CSVEGQGSYNEQFF
.	many	TRBJ2-7	TRBV9	TGTGCCAGCAGCGGGACCGCAGGGAGTAACGAGCAGTACTTC	CASSGTAGSNEQYF
.	few	TRBJ2-6	TRBV6-1	TGTGCCAGCAGTCTGAGCCGGGTCAACGTCCTGACTTTC	CASSLSRVNVLTF
.	.	TRBJ1-4	TRBV11-2	TGTGCCAGCAGCTCGCGGCACTCAACAACTAATGAAAAACTGTTTTTT	CASSSRHSTTNEKLFF
.	many	TRBJ2-5	TRBV9	TGTGCCAGCAGCGTAATCGGGACTGCAGAGACCCAGTACTTC	CASSVIGTAETQYF
.	many	TRBJ2-3	TRBV29-1	TGCAGCGTTGACCTTGATGGCACAGATACGCAGTATTTT	CSVDLDGTDTQYF
TRBD2	.	TRBJ2-1	TRBV20-1	TGCAGTGCTAGGTGGTCTAGCGGGAGGAATGAGCAGTTCTTC	CSARWSSGRNEQFF
TRBD2	many	TRBJ2-4	TRBV6-5	TGTGCCAGCAGTTATTCAGGGACTAGCGGGAGGTCGATGAACTTC	CASSYSGTSGRSMNF
.	many	TRBJ1-5	TRBV10-3	TGTGCCATCACAACGGGTAATAGCAATCAGCCCCAGCATTTT	CAITTGNSNQPQHF
.	.	TRBJ1-5	TRBV7-8	TGTGCCAGCAGCCCAAAGGACAGCACCGGGCCCCAGCATTTT	CASSPKDSTGPQHF
.	many	TRBJ2-5	TRBV14	TGTGCCAGCAGCCCAGCGTACCAAGAGACCCAGTACTTC	CASSPAYQETQYF
TRBD2	many	TRBJ2-2	TRBV6-1	TGTGCCAGCAGTAGCGGGAGAATTGGGACCGGGGAGCTGTTTTTT	CASSSGRIGTGELFF
TRBD1	many	TRBJ1-4	TRBV5-1	TGCGCCAGCAGCTTGGCCGGGACAGGGAGAGCGACTAATGAAAAACTGTTTTTT	CASSLAGTGRATNEKLFF
.	once	TRBJ2-3	TRBV20-1	TGCAGTGCTAGAGGAATAGGGGGCACAGATACGCAGTATTTT	CSARGIGGTDTQYF
.	many	TRBJ2-7	TRBV7-2	TGTGCCAGCAGCTTAGAGAGGACTGCCGGCGAGCAGTACTTC	CASSLERTAGEQYF
.	few	TRBJ2-2	TRBV5-1	TGCGCCAGCAGCTTGTTCACGGACACCGGGGAGCTGTTTTTT	CASSLFTDTGELFF
.	.	TRBJ1-2	TRBV6-1	TGTGCCAGCAGGGACAAACCAAACTATGGCTACACCTTC	CASRDKPNYGYTF
TRBD2	few	TRBJ2-1	TRBV29-1	TGCAGCGGAAGCGGGAGGGCCAGCGATGAGCAGTTCTTC	CSGSGRASDEQFF
.	few	TRBJ2-1	TRBV29-1	TGCAGCGTTGACGATCCTAGTGTCTACAATGAGCAGTTCTTC	CSVDDPSVYNEQFF
TRBD1	many	TRBJ2-7	TRBV20-1	TGCAGTGCGAGACCTGGGACAGCGCGCTACGAGCAGTACTTC	CSARPGTARYEQYF
TRBD1	few	TRBJ1-2	TRBV29-1	TGCAGCGTTGACTTCGGACAGGTCAACTATGGCTACACCTTC	CSVDFGQVNYGYTF
.	.	TRBJ2-1	TRBV20-1	TGCAGTGCTAGAGGTCGGGGTGTCGAGCAGTTCTTC	CSARGRGVEQFF